The clone carrying this T cell receptor beta chain was seen many times. Its target is not known. The entry originates in a study of CD8+CD57+ T cells in acquired aplastic anemia. Regarding the study as a whole: A set of 25 to 35 CD8+ CDR3 sequences was shared between patients and controls, and these sequences appeared highly expressed in patients.

Sequenced patients had shown CD8+CD57+ cell expansion by flow cytometry. The patients, all of them, had severe acquired aplastic anemia. Investigators profiled TCR beta VDJ and CDR3 from genomic DNA template. TCRdb recomputed calls from the reads with MiXCR, one row per CDR3 protein. Counted here are 150,000 to 200,000 distinct CDR3 sequences, less than 60% occurring once; the ten biggest clones make up approximately 3%. Germline-derived CDR1 and CDR2 are ENHRY and SYGVKD. Trimming cost V 4 bases and J 7 bases, with 8 bases left between them. This CDR3 contains 12 residues. The V and J genes are TRBV10-3 and TRBJ2-1; no clear D. Sequencing was done on a sample of sorted CD4+, CD8+, or CD8+CD57+ T cells (not recorded which) from PBMCs. The origin of this receptor is a human donor with aplastic anemia. CDR3 nucleotide sequence: TGTGCCATCAGTGGTCTGGGGAATGAGCAGTTCTTC. It yields the protein CAISGLGNEQFF.